Listed here are 10 T cell receptor beta chains from one sample, sequenced in a study of T cell repertoires in cytomegalovirus infection (dated by TCRdb to about 2019). TCRdb names Illumina HiSeq 1500 as the instrument used. Clones were called with MiXCR by TCRdb after fastp trimmed the public reads at Q25, and only in-frame beta chains were retained. Records with the same CDR3 protein are collapsed into one entry carrying the most frequent genes and DNA. In this sample the table shows about 250,000 distinct CDR3 sequences, roughly 6.5% of which occur a single time. 6.5% of the sample comes from the top ten. The sample comprised PBMCs. These receptor sequences come from a human donor in good health (CMV status not recorded). Some clones in this sample may be carry-over from other donors' samples.

This clonotype was found many times. The DNA for the CDR3 is TGTGCCAGCAGTTTAGCGCTGGGGGGAGCTGGCTACACCTTC. Its translation is CASSLALGGAGYTF. V is TRBV12-3 or TRBV12-4 and J is TRBJ1-2; possible D gene TRBD1, 5 bases. V gave up 0 bases and J gave up 7 bases, with 12 bases separating them. The CDR3 length is 14 residues.

In its sample, this clonotype was seen many times. The CDR3 region is CASSEVGGTYNEQFF. In DNA, the CDR3 is TGTGCCAGCAGTGAAGTCGGGGGTACCTACAATGAGCAGTTCTTC. The chain has TRBV2 and TRBJ2-1, with a possible D match to TRBD2 (6 bases). CDR3 size: 15 residues. The V gene's germline CDR1 is SNHLY and CDR2 FYNNEI. V lost 1 base, J lost 2 bases, and 9 bases lay in between.

This clonotype was observed at least ten times. This chain links TRBV27 with TRBJ1-2, with D perhaps TRBD1 (5 bases). With 5 bases removed from V and 6 bases from J, the gap between germline ends came to 19 bases. Germline lookup yields CDR1 MNHEY and CDR2 SMNVEV (reference sequence). This CDR3 region has 15 residues. The CDR3 sequence: CASSLNRDPPNGYTF. The CDR3 DNA is TGTGCCAGCAGTCTAAACCGGGACCCGCCCAATGGCTACACCTTC.

This clonotype was observed at least ten times. The chain combines TRBV5-5 with TRBJ1-1; weak D call: TRBD1 (6 bases). Germline values: CDR1 SGHKS, CDR2 YYEKEE (reference sequence). V lost 4 bases, J lost 0 bases, and 19 bases lay in between. The CDR3 has 17 residues. CDR3 nucleotides: TGTGCCAGCAGCACCGTTTCTTCCGGGACATTGAACACTGAAGCTTTCTTT. Translated: CASSTVSSGTLNTEAFF.

The chain combines TRBV5-6 with TRBJ1-1, with D possibly TRBD1 on 6 matching bases. The CDR3 totals 16 residues. The V end lost 1 base, the J end lost 2 bases, and 15 bases lay between the germline ends. The germline V gene encodes CDR1 SGHDT and CDR2 YYEEEE. The CDR3 bases are TGTGCCAGCAGCTTGTTGGACAGAGCTTTAAACACTGAAGCTTTCTTT. The encoded protein is CASSLLDRALNTEAFF. Together with reference TRBV5-6 and TRBJ1-1, the CDR3 gives the full variable domain: DAGVTQSPTHLIKTRGQQVTLRCSPKSGHDTVSWYQQALGQGPQFIFQYYEEEERQRGNFPDRFSGHQFPNYSSELNVNALLLGDSALYLCASSLLDRALNTEAFFGQGTRLTVV.

This clonotype has at least ten counts. This chain joins TRBV29-1 and TRBJ2-7, with 9 bases fitting TRBD2. Trimming at V came to 4 bases and at J to 0 bases, leaving 4 bases not matched to a gene. The germline gives CDR1 SQVTM, CDR2 ANQGSEA. The CDR3 is 14 amino acids. The CDR3 sequence: CSVATSGSSYEQYF. The CDR3 region has the DNA TGCAGCGTTGCGACTAGCGGAAGCTCCTACGAGCAGTACTTC.

At least ten counts were recorded for this clonotype. This sequence joins TRBV2 and TRBJ2-3; perhaps TRBD1 as D (5 bases). The CDR3 extends over 12 amino acids. CDR1 and CDR2 from the germline V gene are SNHLY and FYNNEI. V lost 10 bases, J lost 4 bases, and 12 bases lay in between. The CDR3 here is CATQGQADTQYF. The DNA for the CDR3 is TGTGCCACCCAGGGTCAGGCAGATACGCAGTATTTT.

The rearrangement joins TRBV30 to TRBJ1-1, with 8 bases matching TRBD1. The trim removed 3 bases at V and 1 base at J, leaving 7 bases unmatched. CDR3 length: 15 residues. From germline, CDR1 is GTSNPN and CDR2 SVGIG (reference sequence). This chain's CDR3 is CAWRPQGVPNTEAFF. CDR3 DNA: TGTGCCTGGAGGCCACAGGGGGTCCCGAACACTGAAGCTTTCTTT.

This clonotype was counted ten times or more. The V gene is TRBV6-2 or TRBV6-3, the J gene TRBJ2-7; 10 nucleotides match TRBD1. The CDR3 consists of 14 residues. Germline V gene sequence: CDR1 MNHEY, CDR2 SVGEGT. Germline trimming cut 9 bases from V and 1 base from J; bases unmatched to any gene: 6. The CDR3: CASTTGQGSYEQYF. Here the CDR3 DNA reads TGTGCCAGTACAACGGGACAGGGGTCCTACGAGCAGTACTTC.

This clonotype was seen repeatedly, ten times or more. This chain uses TRBV20-1 with TRBJ2-3; D may be TRBD1 (6 bases). V was clipped by 0 bases and J by 2 bases, with 12 bases between them. The CDR3 has 15 residues. The V gene's germline CDR1 is DFQATT and CDR2 SNEGSKA (reference sequence). In nucleotides, the CDR3 is TGCAGTGCTAGAGATGGCAGGGGCTCCACAGATACGCAGTATTTT. Translation gives CSARDGRGSTDTQYF.